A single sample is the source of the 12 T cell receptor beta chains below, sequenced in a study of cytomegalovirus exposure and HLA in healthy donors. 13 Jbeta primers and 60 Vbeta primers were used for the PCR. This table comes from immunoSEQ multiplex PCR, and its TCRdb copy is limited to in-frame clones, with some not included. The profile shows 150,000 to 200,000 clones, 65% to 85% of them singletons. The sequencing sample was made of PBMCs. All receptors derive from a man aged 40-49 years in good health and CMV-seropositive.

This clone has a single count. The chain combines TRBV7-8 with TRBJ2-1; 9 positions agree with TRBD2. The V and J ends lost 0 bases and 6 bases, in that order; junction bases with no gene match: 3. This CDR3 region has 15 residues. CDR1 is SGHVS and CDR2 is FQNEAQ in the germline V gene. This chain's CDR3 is CASSLAPAGGNEQFF. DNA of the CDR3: TGTGCCAGCAGCTTAGCGCCAGCGGGGGGCAATGAGCAGTTCTTC.

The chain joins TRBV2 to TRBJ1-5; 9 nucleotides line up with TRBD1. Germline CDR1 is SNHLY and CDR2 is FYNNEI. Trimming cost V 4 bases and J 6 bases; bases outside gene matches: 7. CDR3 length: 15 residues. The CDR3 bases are TGTGCCAGCAGTGCCGGGACAGGGAAAGGTCAGCCCCAGCATTTT. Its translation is CASSAGTGKGQPQHF.

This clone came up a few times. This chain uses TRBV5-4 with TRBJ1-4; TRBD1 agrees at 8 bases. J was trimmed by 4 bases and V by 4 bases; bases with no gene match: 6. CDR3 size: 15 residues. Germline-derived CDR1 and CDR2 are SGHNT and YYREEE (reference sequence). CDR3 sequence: CASSPQTGDNEKLFF. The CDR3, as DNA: TGTGCCAGCAGCCCCCAGACAGGGGATAATGAAAAACTGTTTTTT.

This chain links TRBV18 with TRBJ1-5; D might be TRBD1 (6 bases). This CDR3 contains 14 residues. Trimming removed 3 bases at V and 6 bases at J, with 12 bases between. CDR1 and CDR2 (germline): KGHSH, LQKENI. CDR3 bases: TGTGCCAGCTCACCTACAGGGATGGGTCAGCCCCAGCATTTT. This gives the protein CASSPTGMGQPQHF.

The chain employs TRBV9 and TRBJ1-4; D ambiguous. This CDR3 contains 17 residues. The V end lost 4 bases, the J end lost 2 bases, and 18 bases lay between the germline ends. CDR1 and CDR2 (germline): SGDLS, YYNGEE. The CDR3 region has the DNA TGTGCCAGCAGCCCAGACCCTCGGCAGGCCACTAATGAAAAACTGTTTTTT. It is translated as CASSPDPRQATNEKLFF.

In DNA form, the CDR3 reads TGTGCCAGCAGCAAGGGGGCGTCCTCCTACGAGCAGTACTTC. It translates to CASSKGASSYEQYF. The rearrangement joins TRBV11-3 to TRBJ2-7; 7 nucleotides match TRBD1. Germline values: CDR1 SGHNT, CDR2 YENEEA. The V gene end was trimmed by 5 bases and the J gene end by 0 bases; junction bases not matched to a gene: 4. The CDR3 covers 14 residues. The entire variable domain, with the rest obtained from reference TRBV11-3 and TRBJ2-7, is as follows: EAGVVQSPRYKIIEKKQPVAFWCNPISGHNTLYWYLQNLGQGPELLIRYENEEAVDDSQLPKDRFSAERLKGVDSTLKIQPAELGDSAVYLCASSKGASSYEQYFGPGTRLTVT.

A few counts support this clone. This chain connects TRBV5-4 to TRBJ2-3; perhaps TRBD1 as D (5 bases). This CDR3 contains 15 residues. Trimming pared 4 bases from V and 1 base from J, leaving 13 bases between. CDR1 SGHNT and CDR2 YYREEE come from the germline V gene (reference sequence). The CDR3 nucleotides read TGTGCCAGCAGCCTCCGACAAGGGGGCACAGATACGCAGTATTTT. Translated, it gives CASSLRQGGTDTQYF.

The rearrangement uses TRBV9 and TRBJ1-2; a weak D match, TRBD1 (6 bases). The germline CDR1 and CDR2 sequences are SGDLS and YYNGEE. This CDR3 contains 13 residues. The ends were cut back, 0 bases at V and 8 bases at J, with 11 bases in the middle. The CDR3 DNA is TGTGCCAGCAGCGTAGTACAGGGCATGGGCTACACCTTC. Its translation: CASSVVQGMGYTF. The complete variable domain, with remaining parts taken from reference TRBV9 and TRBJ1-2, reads DSGVTQTPKHLITATGQRVTLRCSPRSGDLSVYWYQQSLDQGLQFLIQYYNGEERAKGNILERFSAQQFPDLHSELNLSSLELGDSALYFCASSVVQGMGYTFGSGTRLTVV.

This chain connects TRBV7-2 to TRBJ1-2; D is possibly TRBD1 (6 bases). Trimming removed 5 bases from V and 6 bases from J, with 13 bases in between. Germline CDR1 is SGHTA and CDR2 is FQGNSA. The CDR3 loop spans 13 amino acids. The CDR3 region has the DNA TGTGCCAGCAGCCCTTACCAGGGGAATGGCTACACCTTC. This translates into CASSPYQGNGYTF.

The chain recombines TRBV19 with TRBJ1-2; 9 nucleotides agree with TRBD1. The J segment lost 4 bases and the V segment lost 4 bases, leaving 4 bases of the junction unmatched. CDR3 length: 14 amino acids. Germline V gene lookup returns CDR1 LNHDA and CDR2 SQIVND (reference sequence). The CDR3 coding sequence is TGTGCCAGTAGTAGGGACAGGGTGAGCTATGGCTACACCTTC. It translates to CASSRDRVSYGYTF.

In nucleotides, the CDR3 is TGCAGCGGAGGACTAGCGGGCGGCGAGCAGTACTTC. Its protein product is CSGGLAGGEQYF. The genes are TRBV29-1 and TRBJ2-7; 11 bases are shared with TRBD2. With 7 bases clipped from V and 6 bases from J, the junction kept 5 bases outside the gene matches. Looked up from germline, CDR1 is SQVTM and CDR2 is ANQGSEA. CDR3 length: 12 residues.

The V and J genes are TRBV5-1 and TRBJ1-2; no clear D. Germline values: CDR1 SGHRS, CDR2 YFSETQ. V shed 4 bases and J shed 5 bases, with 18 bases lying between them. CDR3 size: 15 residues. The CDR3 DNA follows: TGCGCCAGCAGCCCGGGGAGGGCGCTTTTATATGGCTACACCTTC. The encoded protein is CASSPGRALLYGYTF.